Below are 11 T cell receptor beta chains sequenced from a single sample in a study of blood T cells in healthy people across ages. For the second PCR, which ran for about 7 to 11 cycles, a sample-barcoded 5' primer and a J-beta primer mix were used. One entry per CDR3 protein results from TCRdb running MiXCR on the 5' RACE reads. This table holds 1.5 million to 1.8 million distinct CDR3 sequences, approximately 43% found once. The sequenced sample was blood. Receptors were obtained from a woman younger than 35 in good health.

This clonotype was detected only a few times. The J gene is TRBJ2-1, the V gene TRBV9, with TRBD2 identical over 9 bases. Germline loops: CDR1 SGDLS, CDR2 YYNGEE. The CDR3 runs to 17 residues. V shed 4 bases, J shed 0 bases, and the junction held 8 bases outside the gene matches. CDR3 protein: CASSPLAGVGSYNEQFF. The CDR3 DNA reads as TGTGCCAGCAGCCCTTTAGCGGGAGTCGGCTCCTACAATGAGCAGTTCTTC.

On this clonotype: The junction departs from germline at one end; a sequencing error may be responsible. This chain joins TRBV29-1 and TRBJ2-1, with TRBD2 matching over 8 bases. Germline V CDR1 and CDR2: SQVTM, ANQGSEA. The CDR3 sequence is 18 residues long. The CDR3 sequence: CSVEKGGGLGSSNNEQFF. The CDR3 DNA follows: TGCAGCGTTGAAAAGGGCGGGGGGCTAGGATCCTCCAACAATGAGCAGTTCTTC.

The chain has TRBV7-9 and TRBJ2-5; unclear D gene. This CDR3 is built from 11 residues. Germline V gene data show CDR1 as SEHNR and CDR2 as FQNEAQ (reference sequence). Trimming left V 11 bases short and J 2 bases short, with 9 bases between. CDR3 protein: CAGGLQETQYF. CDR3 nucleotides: TGTGCCGGCGGCCTTCAAGAGACCCAGTACTTC.

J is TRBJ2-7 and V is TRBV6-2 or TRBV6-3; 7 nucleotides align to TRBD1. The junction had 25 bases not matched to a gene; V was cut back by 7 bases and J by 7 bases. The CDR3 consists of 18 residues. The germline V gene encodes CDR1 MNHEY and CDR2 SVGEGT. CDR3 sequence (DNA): TGTGCCAGCACGAGATCCTTGCTCGGGACAGTTTCCTACAATGAGCAGTACTTC. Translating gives CASTRSLLGTVSYNEQYF.

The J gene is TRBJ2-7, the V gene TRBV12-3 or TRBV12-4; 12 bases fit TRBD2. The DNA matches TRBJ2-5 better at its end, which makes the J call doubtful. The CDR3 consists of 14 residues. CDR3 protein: CASGSSGGAQTQYF. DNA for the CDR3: TGTGCCAGCGGCTCTAGCGGGGGGGCGCAGACCCAGTACTTC.

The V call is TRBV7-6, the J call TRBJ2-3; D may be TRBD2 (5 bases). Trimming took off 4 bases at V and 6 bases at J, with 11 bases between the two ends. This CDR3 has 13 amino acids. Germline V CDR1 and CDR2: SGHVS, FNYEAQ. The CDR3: CASSWELTDTQYF. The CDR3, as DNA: TGTGCCAGCAGCTGGGAGTTAACCGATACGCAGTATTTT.

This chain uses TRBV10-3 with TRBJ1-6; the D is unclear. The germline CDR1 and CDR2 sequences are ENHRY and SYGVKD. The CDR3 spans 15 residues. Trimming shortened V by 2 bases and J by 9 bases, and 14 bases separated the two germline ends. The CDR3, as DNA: TGTGCCATCAGTGAGAGGTGGGAAGGAAGTTCACCCCTCCACTTT. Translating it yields CAISERWEGSSPLHF.

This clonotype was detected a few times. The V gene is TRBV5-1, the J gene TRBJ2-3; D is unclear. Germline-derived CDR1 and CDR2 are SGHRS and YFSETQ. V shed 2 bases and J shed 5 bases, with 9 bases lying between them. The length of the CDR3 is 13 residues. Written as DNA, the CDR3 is TGCGCCAGCAGCTTCGGTGGGGAAGATACGCAGTATTTT. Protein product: CASSFGGEDTQYF.

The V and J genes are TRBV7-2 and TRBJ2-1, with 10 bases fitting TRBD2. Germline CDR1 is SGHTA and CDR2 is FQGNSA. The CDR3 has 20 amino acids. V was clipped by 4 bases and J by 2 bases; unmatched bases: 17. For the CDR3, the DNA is TGTGCCAGCAGCTACCAAGGGGGGCTAGCGGGAGAAATCCCCTACAATGAGCAGTTCTTC. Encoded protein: CASSYQGGLAGEIPYNEQFF. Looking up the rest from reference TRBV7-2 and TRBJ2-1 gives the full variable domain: GAGVSQSPSNKVTEKGKDVELRCDPISGHTALYWYRQSLGQGLEFLIYFQGNSAPDKSGLPSDRFSAERTGGSVSTLTIQRTQQEDSAVYLCASSYQGGLAGEIPYNEQFFGPGTRLTVL.

The CDR3 DNA reads TGTGCCAGCAGCACCCCGTGGGGAACAGATACGCAGTATTTT. It yields the protein CASSTPWGTDTQYF. The chain links TRBV7-9 to TRBJ2-3; D uncertain. The CDR3 extends over 14 amino acids. CDR1 is SEHNR and CDR2 is FQNEAQ in the germline V gene (reference sequence). V was trimmed by 5 bases and J by 3 bases, leaving 12 bases between them. The full variable domain, completed using reference TRBV7-9 and TRBJ2-3, is DTGVSQNPRHKITKRGQNVTFRCDPISEHNRLYWYRQTLGQGPEFLTYFQNEAQLEKSRLLSDRFSAERPKGSFSTLEIQRTEQGDSAMYLCASSTPWGTDTQYFGPGTRLTVL.

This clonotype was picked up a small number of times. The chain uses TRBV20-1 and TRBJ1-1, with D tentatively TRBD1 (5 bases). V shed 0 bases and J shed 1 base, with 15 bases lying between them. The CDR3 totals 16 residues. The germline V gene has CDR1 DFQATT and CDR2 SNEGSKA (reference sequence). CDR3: CSARDFERGWNTEAFF. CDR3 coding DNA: TGCAGTGCTAGAGATTTTGAGAGGGGATGGAACACTGAAGCTTTCTTT.